This TCR beta chain comes out of a study of blood T cells in healthy people across ages. It was with a sample-barcoded 5' primer and a J-beta primer mix that a second PCR of about 7 to 12 cycles was run. Every cDNA molecule carried a tag from a template-switch adaptor bearing 12 random nucleotides. TCRdb reanalysed the 5' RACE reads using MiXCR and keeps one entry per CDR3 protein. The sample contains about 750,000 distinct CDR3 sequences, roughly 50% of which appear only once. General study findings and limits: A conclusive naive versus antigen-experienced comparison was prevented by the unsorted PBMCs.

This clonotype has more than one count but fewer than ten. What it binds is not known. The CDR3 consists of 15 residues. J lost 7 bases, V lost 5 bases, and 8 bases had no gene match. Germline values: CDR1 MDHEN, CDR2 SYDVKM. This receptor was taken from an elderly man in good health. The chain has TRBV28 and TRBJ2-1; 10 bases align to TRBD1. The specimen was blood. CDR3 amino acids: CASSPPGTGANEQFF. In DNA form, the CDR3 reads TGTGCCAGCAGTCCCCCCGGGACAGGGGCAAATGAGCAGTTCTTC.